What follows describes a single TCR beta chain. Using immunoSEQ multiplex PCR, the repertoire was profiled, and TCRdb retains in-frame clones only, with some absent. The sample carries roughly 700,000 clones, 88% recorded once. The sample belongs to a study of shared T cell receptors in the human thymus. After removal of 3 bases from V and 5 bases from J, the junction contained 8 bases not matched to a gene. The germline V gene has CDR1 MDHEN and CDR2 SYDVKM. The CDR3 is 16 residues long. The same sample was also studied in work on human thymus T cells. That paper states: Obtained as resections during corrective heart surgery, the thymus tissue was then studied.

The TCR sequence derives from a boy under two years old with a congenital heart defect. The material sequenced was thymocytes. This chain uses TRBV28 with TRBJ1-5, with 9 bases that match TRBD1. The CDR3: CASSFGDRVGDQPQHF. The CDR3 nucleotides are TGTGCCAGCAGTTTTGGGGACAGGGTGGGGGATCAGCCCCAGCATTTT.